One and the same sample provided the 11 T cell receptor beta chains below, sequenced in a study of blood T cell repertoires in COVID-19. Repertoires were generated with immunoSEQ multiplex PCR, while TCRdb's copy carries only in-frame clones and drops some. Of about 210,000 clones listed, 84% are singletons. The sample taken for sequencing was peripheral blood. Receptors originate from a woman in her forties or fifties with active or convalescent COVID-19.

This clone came up a few times. The chain links TRBV5-5 to TRBJ1-1; TRBD1 aligns across 8 bases. Germline loops: CDR1 SGHKS, CDR2 YYEKEE (reference sequence). CDR3 size: 12 residues. The V gene end was trimmed by 4 bases and the J gene end by 8 bases; junction bases not matched to a gene: 4. The CDR3 DNA reads TGTGCCAGCAGCCGACAGGGGCGCGAAGCTTTCTTT. This codes for CASSRQGREAFF.

The chain combines TRBV9 with TRBJ1-4, with 10 positions matching TRBD1. Germline values: CDR1 SGDLS, CDR2 YYNGEE. V was pared by 3 bases and J by 8 bases, with 4 bases of the junction left unmatched. This CDR3 has 14 residues. Here the CDR3 reads CASSAPGQGEKLFF. The CDR3 DNA follows: TGTGCCAGCAGCGCGCCGGGACAGGGGGAAAAACTGTTTTTT.

The CDR3 region is CASGESSGNTIYF. CDR3 nucleotides: TGTGCCTCGGGGGAAAGCTCTGGAAACACCATATATTTT. The rearrangement joins TRBV6-5 to TRBJ1-3; D might be TRBD1 (5 bases). Germline V lookup: CDR1 MNHEY, CDR2 SVGAGI. V lost 11 bases, J lost 0 bases, and 11 bases lay in between. The CDR3 is made up of 13 amino acids.

The table lists this clone with a few counts. The chain has TRBV6-6 and TRBJ2-7; no clear D. V shed 2 bases and J shed 2 bases, with 4 bases lying between them. The CDR3 length is 12 residues. CDR1 is MNHNY, CDR2 SVGAGI, per germline (reference sequence). The DNA for the CDR3 is TGTGCCAGCAGTTACGAGACCTACGAGCAGTACTTC. The encoded protein is CASSYETYEQYF.

The chain couples TRBV19 to TRBJ2-7, with 7 bases that match TRBD1. There are 15 residues in the CDR3. Germline CDR1 is LNHDA and CDR2 is SQIVND (reference sequence). The ends lost 8 bases at V and 4 bases at J; junction bases unmatched: 14. CDR3 bases: TGTGCCAGTTCTCTAGGGGCAGGGGGTTCGTACGAGCAGTACTTC. It translates to CASSLGAGGSYEQYF.

This chain uses TRBV6-5 with TRBJ1-5; D gene ambiguous. V was shortened by 2 bases and J by 6 bases, with 11 bases between the two germline ends. The length of the CDR3 is 14 residues. CDR1 is MNHEY, CDR2 SVGAGI, per germline. The CDR3 DNA is TGTGCCAGCAGTTACGGGCGCGAAGGTCAGCCCCAGCATTTT. It specifies CASSYGREGQPQHF.

The chain has TRBV2 and TRBJ1-6; D not certain. The germline gives CDR1 SNHLY, CDR2 FYNNEI. The CDR3 consists of 14 residues. V was pared by 6 bases and J by 7 bases, with 13 bases between. This chain's CDR3 is CASRKTGINSPLHF. DNA of the CDR3: TGTGCCAGCAGAAAGACGGGGATAAATTCACCCCTCCACTTT.

The J gene is TRBJ2-7, the V gene TRBV27, with D tentatively TRBD2 (5 bases). The CDR3 is 16 residues long. Trimming removed 6 bases at V and 1 base at J, with 19 bases between. Germline V CDR1 and CDR2: MNHEY, SMNVEV (reference sequence). CDR3 nucleotides: TGTGCCAGCAGCCCCGGCGGAGCCCGCGGGTCCTACGAGCAGTACTTC. It is translated as CASSPGGARGSYEQYF.

The V call is TRBV11-2, the J call TRBJ2-7; the D is unclear. CDR3 length: 12 amino acids. Germline V gives CDR1 SGHAT, CDR2 FQNNGV. Trimming stripped 5 bases from V and 3 bases from J, with 8 bases between. The CDR3 loop is CASSPSLYEQYV. The CDR3 DNA sequence: TGTGCCAGCAGCCCGTCCCTCTACGAGCAGTACGTC.

The chain joins TRBV28 to TRBJ1-5; 9 positions agree with TRBD1. The J segment lost 6 bases and the V segment lost 4 bases, leaving 10 bases of the junction unmatched. CDR1 is MDHEN, CDR2 SYDVKM, per germline. The CDR3 sequence is 16 residues long. CDR3 amino acids: CASSYLDRGWIQPQHF. The CDR3 coding sequence is TGTGCCAGCAGTTACTTAGACAGGGGGTGGATTCAGCCCCAGCATTTT.

DNA for the CDR3: TGTGCCAGCAGCTTAGGAATTTTCACAGGGGGATACGAGCAGTACTTC. This translates into CASSLGIFTGGYEQYF. The V call is TRBV11-2, the J call TRBJ2-7, with TRBD1 identical over 8 bases. The CDR3 has 16 residues. Unmatched junction bases numbered 9, after V lost 1 base and J lost 4 bases. The germline gives CDR1 SGHAT, CDR2 FQNNGV.